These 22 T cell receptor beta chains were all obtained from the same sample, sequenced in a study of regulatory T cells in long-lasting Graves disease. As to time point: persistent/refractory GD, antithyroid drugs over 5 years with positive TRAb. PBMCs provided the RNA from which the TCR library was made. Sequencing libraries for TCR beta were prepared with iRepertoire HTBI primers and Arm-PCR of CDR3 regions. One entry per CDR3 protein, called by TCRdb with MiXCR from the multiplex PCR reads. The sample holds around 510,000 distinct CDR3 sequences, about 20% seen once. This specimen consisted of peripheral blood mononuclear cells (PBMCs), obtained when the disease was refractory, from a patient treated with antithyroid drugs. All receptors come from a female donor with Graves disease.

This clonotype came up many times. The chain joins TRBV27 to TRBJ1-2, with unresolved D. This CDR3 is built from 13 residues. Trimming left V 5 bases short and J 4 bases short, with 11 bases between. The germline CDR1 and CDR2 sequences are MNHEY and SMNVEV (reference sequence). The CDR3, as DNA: TGTGCCAGCAGTATAAGGAGGAGCTATGGCTACACCTTC. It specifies CASSIRRSYGYTF.

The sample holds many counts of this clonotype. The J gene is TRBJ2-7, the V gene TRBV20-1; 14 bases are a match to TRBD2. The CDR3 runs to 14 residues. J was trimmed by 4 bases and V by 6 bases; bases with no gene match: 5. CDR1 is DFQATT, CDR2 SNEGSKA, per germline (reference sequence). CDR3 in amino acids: CSALTSGRVYEQYF. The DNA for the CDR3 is TGCAGTGCCCTGACTAGCGGGAGGGTGTACGAGCAGTACTTC.

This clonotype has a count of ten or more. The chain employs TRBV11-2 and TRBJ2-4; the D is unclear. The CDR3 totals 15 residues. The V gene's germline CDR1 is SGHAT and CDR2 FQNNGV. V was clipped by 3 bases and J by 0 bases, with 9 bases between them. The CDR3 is CASSLDPTAKNIQYF. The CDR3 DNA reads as TGTGCCAGCAGCTTGGATCCGACAGCCAAAAACATTCAGTACTTC. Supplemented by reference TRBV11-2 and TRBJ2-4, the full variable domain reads EAGVAQSPRYKIIEKRQSVAFWCNPISGHATLYWYQQILGQGPKLLIQFQNNGVVDDSQLPKDRFSAERLKGVDSTLKIQPAKLEDSAVYLCASSLDPTAKNIQYFGAGTRLSVL.

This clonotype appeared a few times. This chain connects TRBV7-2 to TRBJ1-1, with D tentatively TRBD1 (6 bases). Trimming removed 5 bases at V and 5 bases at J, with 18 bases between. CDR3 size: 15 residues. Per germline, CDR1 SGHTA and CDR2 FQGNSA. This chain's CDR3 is CASSLSTGLGTEAFF. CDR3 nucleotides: TGTGCCAGCAGCCTATCCACAGGGTTAGGAACTGAAGCTTTCTTT.

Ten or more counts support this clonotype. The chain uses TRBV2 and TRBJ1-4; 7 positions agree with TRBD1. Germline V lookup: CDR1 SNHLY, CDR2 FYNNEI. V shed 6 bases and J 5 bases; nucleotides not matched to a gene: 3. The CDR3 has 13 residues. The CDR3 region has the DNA TGTGCCAGCAGGGAGGGGGCCAATGAAAAACTGTTTTTT. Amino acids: CASREGANEKLFF.

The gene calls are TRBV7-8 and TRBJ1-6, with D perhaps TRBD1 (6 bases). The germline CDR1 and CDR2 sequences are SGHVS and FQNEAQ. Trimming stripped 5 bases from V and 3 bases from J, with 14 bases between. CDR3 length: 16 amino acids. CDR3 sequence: CASSPRPGVYNSPLHF. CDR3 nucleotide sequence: TGTGCCAGCAGCCCCCGGCCAGGGGTCTATAATTCACCCCTCCACTTT.

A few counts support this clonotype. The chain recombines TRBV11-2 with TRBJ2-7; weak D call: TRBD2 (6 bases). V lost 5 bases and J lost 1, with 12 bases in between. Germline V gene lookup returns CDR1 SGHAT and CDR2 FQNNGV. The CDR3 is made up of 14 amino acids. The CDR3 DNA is TGTGCCAGCAGCGTAGCGGATAATTCCTACGAGCAGTACTTC. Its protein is CASSVADNSYEQYF.

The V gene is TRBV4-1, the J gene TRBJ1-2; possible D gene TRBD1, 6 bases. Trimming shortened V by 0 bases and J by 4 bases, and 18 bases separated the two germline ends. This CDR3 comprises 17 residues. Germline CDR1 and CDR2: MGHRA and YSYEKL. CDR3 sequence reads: CASSQEAHRDSIYGYTF. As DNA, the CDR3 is TGCGCCAGCAGCCAAGAGGCCCACAGGGACTCTATCTATGGCTACACCTTC.

The CDR3 sequence: CASSLYHDYGYTF. In DNA, the CDR3 is TGTGCCAGCAGCTTATACCATGACTATGGCTACACCTTC. The chain has TRBV7-3 and TRBJ1-2; unclear D gene. V dropped 2 bases and J dropped 3 bases, with 7 bases sitting between them. From germline, CDR1 is SGHTA and CDR2 FQGTGA. This CDR3 has 13 residues.

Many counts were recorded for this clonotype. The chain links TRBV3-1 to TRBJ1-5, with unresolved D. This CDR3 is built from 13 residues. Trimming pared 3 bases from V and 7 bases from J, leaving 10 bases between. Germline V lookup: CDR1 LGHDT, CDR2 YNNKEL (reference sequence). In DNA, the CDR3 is TGTGCCAGCAGCCAGATTGGGCAGCAGCCCCAGCATTTT. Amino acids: CASSQIGQQPQHF.

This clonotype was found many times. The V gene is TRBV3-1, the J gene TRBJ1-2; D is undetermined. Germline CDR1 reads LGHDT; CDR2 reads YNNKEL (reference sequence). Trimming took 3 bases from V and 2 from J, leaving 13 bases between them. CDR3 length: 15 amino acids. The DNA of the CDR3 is TGTGCCAGCAGCCAGCCCCCTGTCAGAAACTATGGCTACACCTTC. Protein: CASSQPPVRNYGYTF.

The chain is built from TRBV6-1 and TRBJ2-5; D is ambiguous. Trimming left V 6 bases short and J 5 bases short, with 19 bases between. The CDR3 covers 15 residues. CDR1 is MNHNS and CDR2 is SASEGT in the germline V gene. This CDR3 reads CASRRGLSLRETQYF. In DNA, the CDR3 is TGTGCCAGCAGGCGTGGTCTTTCCCTCCGGGAGACCCAGTACTTC.

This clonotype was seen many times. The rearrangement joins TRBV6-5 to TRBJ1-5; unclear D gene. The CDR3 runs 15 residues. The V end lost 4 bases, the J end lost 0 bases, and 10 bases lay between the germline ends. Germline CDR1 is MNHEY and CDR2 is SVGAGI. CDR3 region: CASSSTTDSNQPQHF. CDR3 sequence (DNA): TGTGCCAGCAGTTCTACGACCGATAGCAATCAGCCCCAGCATTTT.

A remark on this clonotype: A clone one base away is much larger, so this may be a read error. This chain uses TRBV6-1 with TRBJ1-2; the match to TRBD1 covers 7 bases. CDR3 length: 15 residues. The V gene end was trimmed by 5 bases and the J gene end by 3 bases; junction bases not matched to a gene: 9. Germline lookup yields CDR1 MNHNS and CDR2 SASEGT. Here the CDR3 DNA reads TGTGCCAGCAGTACCTGGGACAGTCTTCACTATGGCTACACCTTC. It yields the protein CASSTWDSLHYGYTF.

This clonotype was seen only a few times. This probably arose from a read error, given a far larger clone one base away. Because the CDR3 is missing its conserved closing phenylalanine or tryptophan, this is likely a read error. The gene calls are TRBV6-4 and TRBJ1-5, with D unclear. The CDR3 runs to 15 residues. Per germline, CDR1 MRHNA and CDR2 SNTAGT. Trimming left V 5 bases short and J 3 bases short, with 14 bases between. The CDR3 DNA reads TGTGCCAGCAGTAAACAACTACATGACAATCAGCCCCAGCATCTT. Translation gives CASSKQLHDNQPQHL.

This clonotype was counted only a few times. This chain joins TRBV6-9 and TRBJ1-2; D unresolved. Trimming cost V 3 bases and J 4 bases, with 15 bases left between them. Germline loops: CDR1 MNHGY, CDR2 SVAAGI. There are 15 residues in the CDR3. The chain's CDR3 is CASSYTPGEVYGYTF. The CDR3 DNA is TGTGCCAGCAGTTACACCCCTGGGGAGGTCTATGGCTACACCTTC.

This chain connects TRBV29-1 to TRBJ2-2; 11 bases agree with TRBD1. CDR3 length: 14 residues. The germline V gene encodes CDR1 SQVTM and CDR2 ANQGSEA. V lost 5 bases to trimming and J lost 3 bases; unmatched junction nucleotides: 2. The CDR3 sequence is CSVRTGGDTGELFF. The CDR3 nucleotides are TGCAGCGTTCGGACAGGGGGCGACACCGGGGAGCTGTTTTTT.

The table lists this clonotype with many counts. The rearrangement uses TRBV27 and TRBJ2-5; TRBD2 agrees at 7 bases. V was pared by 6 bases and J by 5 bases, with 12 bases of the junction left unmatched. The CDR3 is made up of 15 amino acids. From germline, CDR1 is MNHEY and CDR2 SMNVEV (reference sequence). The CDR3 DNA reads TGTGCCAGCAGATTCGGCGGGGGTTTCGGTGAGACCCAGTACTTC. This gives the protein CASRFGGGFGETQYF.

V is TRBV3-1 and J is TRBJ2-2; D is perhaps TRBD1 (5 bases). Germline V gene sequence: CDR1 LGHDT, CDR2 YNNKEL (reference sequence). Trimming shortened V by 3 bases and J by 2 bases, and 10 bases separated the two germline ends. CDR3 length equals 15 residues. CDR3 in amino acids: CASSHNRGNTGELFF. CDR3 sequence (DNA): TGTGCCAGCAGCCATAATAGGGGAAACACCGGGGAGCTGTTTTTT.

The CDR3 DNA follows: TGCAGTGCGACCGGGACAGAGGCTGACTACGAGCAGTACTTC. It yields the protein CSATGTEADYEQYF. This chain links TRBV20-1 with TRBJ2-7; 7 bases fit TRBD1. The CDR3 runs 14 residues. Germline lookup yields CDR1 DFQATT and CDR2 SNEGSKA (reference sequence). With V trimmed by 6 bases and J by 3 bases, 11 bases remained unmatched.

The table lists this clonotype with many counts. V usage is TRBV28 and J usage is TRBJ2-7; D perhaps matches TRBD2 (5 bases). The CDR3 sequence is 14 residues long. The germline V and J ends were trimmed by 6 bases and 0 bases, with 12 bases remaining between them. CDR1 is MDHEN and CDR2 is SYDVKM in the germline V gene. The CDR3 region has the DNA TGTGCCAGCAGGTACGGGAAGAGCTCCTACGAGCAGTACTTC. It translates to CASRYGKSSYEQYF.

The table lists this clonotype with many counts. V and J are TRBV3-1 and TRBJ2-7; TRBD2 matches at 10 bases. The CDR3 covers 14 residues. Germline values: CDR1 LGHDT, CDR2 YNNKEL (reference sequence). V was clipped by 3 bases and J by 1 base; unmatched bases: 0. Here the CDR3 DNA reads TGTGCCAGCAGCCATAGCGGGAGGTCCTACGAGCAGTACTTC. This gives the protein CASSHSGRSYEQYF.